This T cell receptor beta chain was obtained from a study of blood T cell repertoires in COVID-19. Germline V gene lookup returns CDR1 PRHDT and CDR2 FYEKMQ (reference sequence). V was cut by 1 base and J by 0 bases, with 6 bases left in between. The CDR3 consists of 14 residues. The table came from immunoSEQ multiplex PCR; TCRdb's copy has only in-frame clones and leaves some out. The repertoire holds about 480,000 clones, with around nine tenths as singletons. A single count supports this clone. This receptor was obtained from a woman aged 40 to 50 who had recovered from COVID-19. Sequencing used PBMCs or T cells enriched from blood (not recorded which). The V call is TRBV13, the J call TRBJ1-1, with a possible D match to TRBD1 (5 bases). Here the CDR3 reads CASSLVRVNTEAFF. The CDR3 bases are TGTGCCAGCAGCTTAGTCAGGGTGAACACTGAAGCTTTCTTT.